What follows describes a single TCR beta chain. The assay was immunoSEQ multiplex PCR, and TCRdb's table has in-frame clones only and misses some. The sample has roughly 10,000 clones, 68% seen once. This entry comes from a study of high-grade serous ovarian cancer treatment subgroups. CDR1 and CDR2 from the germline V gene are SGHAT and FQNNGV. Trimming took 1 base from V and 2 from J, leaving 6 bases between them. The CDR3 totals 13 residues. Tumor tissue was taken before any definitive surgery or chemotherapy was given. V is TRBV11-2 and J is TRBJ2-7; D not resolved. The clonotype originates from a human donor with high-grade serous ovarian cancer. Sequenced material: tumor tissue. The CDR3 DNA reads TGTGCCAGCAGCTTAGTGACTCCCTACGAGCAGTACTTC. It is translated as CASSLVTPYEQYF.